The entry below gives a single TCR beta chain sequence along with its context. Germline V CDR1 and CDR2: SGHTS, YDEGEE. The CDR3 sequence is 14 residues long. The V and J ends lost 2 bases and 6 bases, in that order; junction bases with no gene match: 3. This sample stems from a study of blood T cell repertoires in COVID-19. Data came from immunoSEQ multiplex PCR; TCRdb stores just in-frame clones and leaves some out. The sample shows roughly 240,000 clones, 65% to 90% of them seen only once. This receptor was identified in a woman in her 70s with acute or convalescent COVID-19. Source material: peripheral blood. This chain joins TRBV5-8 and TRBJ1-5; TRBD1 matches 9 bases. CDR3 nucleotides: TGTGCCAGCAGCTTACAGGGGGCTTTTCAGCCCCAGCATTTT. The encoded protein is CASSLQGAFQPQHF.